The 30 T cell receptor beta chains below come from one sample, sequenced in a study of T cell responses to AZD1222 COVID-19 vaccine. Repertoires were generated with immunoSEQ multiplex PCR, while TCRdb's copy carries only in-frame clones and drops some. The sample has around 100,000 clones; 90% are singletons. This sample comprised peripheral blood, obtained on day 0 of AZD1222 vaccination. The receptors here all came from an adult in good health.

This chain uses TRBV5-8 with TRBJ2-2, with unresolved D. The germline V and J ends were trimmed by 0 bases and 5 bases, with 5 bases remaining between them. Germline CDR1 SGHTS, CDR2 YDEGEE. This CDR3 has 13 amino acids. CDR3 DNA sequence: TGTGCCAGCAGCTTGGTAGGGACCGGGGAGCTGTTTTTT. Its translation: CASSLVGTGELFF. The full variable domain, in which reference TRBV5-8 and TRBJ2-2 provide the parts outside the CDR3, is EAGVTQSPTHLIKTRGQQATLRCSPISGHTSVYWYQQALGLGLQFLLWYDEGEERNRGNFPPRFSGRQFPNYSSELNVNALELEDSALYLCASSLVGTGELFFGEGSRLTVL.

The chain has TRBV5-5 and TRBJ2-3, with 8 bases that match TRBD1. The germline gives CDR1 SGHKS, CDR2 YYEKEE (reference sequence). With V trimmed by 1 base and J by 3 bases, 7 bases remained unmatched. The CDR3 length is 16 residues. The CDR3 loop is CASSLRGRGPTDTQYF. CDR3 coding DNA: TGTGCCAGCAGCTTGCGCGGCAGGGGGCCTACAGATACGCAGTATTTT.

The chain links TRBV28 to TRBJ2-1; D unresolved. Looked up from germline, CDR1 is MDHEN and CDR2 is SYDVKM. The V gene lost 5 bases and the J gene lost 3 bases, with 8 bases spanning the gap. The CDR3 loop spans 13 amino acids. CDR3 in amino acids: CASSDYFYNEQFF. In DNA, the CDR3 is TGTGCCAGCAGTGATTACTTCTACAATGAGCAGTTCTTC.

This clone was counted only a few times. The chain links TRBV12-3 or TRBV12-4 to TRBJ1-1; a weak D match, TRBD1 (6 bases). Trimming stripped 1 base from V and 11 bases from J, with 11 bases between. The CDR3 sequence is 12 residues long. In DNA, the CDR3 is TGTGCCAGCAGTTTAGAGGGAAGGGGGGCTTTCTTT. Encoded protein: CASSLEGRGAFF.

The chain is built from TRBV28 and TRBJ2-2; 10 bases align to TRBD2. Germline CDR1 reads MDHEN; CDR2 reads SYDVKM. V lost 10 bases and J lost 5; bases outside the gene matches: 7. The CDR3 consists of 14 residues. The chain's CDR3 is CATHGAGGTGELFF. In DNA, the CDR3 is TGTGCCACTCACGGAGCGGGGGGGACCGGGGAGCTGTTTTTT.

This clone occurred a few times. The V and J genes are TRBV11-3 and TRBJ2-3, with D perhaps TRBD1 (6 bases). The germline CDR1 and CDR2 sequences are SGHNT and YENEEA. Trimming cost V 4 bases and J 11 bases, with 16 bases left between them. The CDR3 runs to 13 residues. The CDR3 here is CASSSDRRREQYF. The CDR3 DNA reads as TGTGCCAGCAGCTCCGACAGGAGAAGGGAGCAGTATTTT. The complete variable domain, with remaining parts taken from reference TRBV11-3 and TRBJ2-3, reads EAGVVQSPRYKIIEKKQPVAFWCNPISGHNTLYWYLQNLGQGPELLIRYENEEAVDDSQLPKDRFSAERLKGVDSTLKIQPAELGDSAVYLCASSSDRRREQYFGPGTRLTVL.

This clone was recorded a few times. The rearrangement uses TRBV5-4 and TRBJ1-3; D gene uncertain. Germline values: CDR1 SGHNT, CDR2 YYREEE (reference sequence). V was trimmed by 4 bases and J by 7 bases, leaving 12 bases between them. This CDR3 contains 13 residues. In DNA form, the CDR3 reads TGTGCCAGCAGCATTATGACGAGTAACACCATATATTTT. It yields the protein CASSIMTSNTIYF.

This sequence joins TRBV18 and TRBJ2-2; D is ambiguous. CDR1 and CDR2 from the germline V gene are KGHSH and LQKENI. V gave up 3 bases and J gave up 4 bases, with 9 bases separating them. The CDR3 is 14 amino acids. The CDR3 is CASSPLRSTGELFF. DNA of the CDR3: TGTGCCAGCTCACCCCTTAGGAGCACCGGGGAGCTGTTTTTT.

The rearrangement uses TRBV7-6 and TRBJ2-3; 8 nucleotides match TRBD1. After removal of 3 bases from V and 0 bases from J, the junction contained 5 bases not matched to a gene. The germline V gene encodes CDR1 SGHVS and CDR2 FNYEAQ. The length of the CDR3 is 16 residues. CDR3 nucleotide sequence: TGTGCCAGCAGCTTGGGACAGGCATCTAGCACAGATACGCAGTATTTT. It is translated as CASSLGQASSTDTQYF.

The chain joins TRBV6-5 to TRBJ1-1; D is undetermined. The V and J ends lost 8 bases and 3 bases respectively, with 19 bases between them. Germline V gene sequence: CDR1 MNHEY, CDR2 SVGAGI. The CDR3 length is 15 residues. Written as DNA, the CDR3 is TGTGCCAGCGGATTGCCGGGCACCGAGGACACTGAAGCTTTCTTT. This codes for CASGLPGTEDTEAFF.

The rearrangement joins TRBV7-3 to TRBJ2-1; D uncertain. The CDR3 covers 13 residues. CDR1 is SGHTA, CDR2 FQGTGA, per germline. V lost 3 bases to trimming and J lost 1 base, with 4 bases between them. In nucleotides, the CDR3 is TGTGCCAGCAGCTTCGATTCCTACAATGAGCAGTTCTTC. Amino acid sequence: CASSFDSYNEQFF.

This clone showed up just once. This chain uses TRBV18 with TRBJ1-3, with D perhaps TRBD1 (6 bases). CDR3 length: 15 residues. With 5 bases removed from V and 0 bases from J, the gap between germline ends came to 11 bases. CDR1 KGHSH and CDR2 LQKENI come from the germline V gene. The CDR3 bases are TGTGCCAGCTCATCCCGACAGGACTCTGGAAACACCATATATTTT. Protein: CASSSRQDSGNTIYF. The full variable domain, rest sourced from reference TRBV18 and TRBJ1-3, is NAGVMQNPRHLVRRRGQEARLRCSPMKGHSHVYWYRQLPEEGLKFMVYLQKENIIDESGMPKERFSAEFPKEGPSILRIQQVVRGDSAAYFCASSSRQDSGNTIYFGEGSWLTVV.

This clone was recorded once. V usage is TRBV4-3 and J usage is TRBJ1-6; no clear D. Trimming removed 0 bases at V and 0 bases at J, with 9 bases between. This CDR3 comprises 17 residues. Germline V lookup: CDR1 LGHNA, CDR2 YSLEER. CDR3 sequence (DNA): TGCGCCAGCAGCCAAGATGGTCCGCCCTCCTATAATTCACCCCTCCACTTT. Protein product: CASSQDGPPSYNSPLHF.

The rearrangement uses TRBV28 and TRBJ1-5; the D is unclear. V lost 2 bases to trimming and J lost 5 bases, with 7 bases between them. CDR3 length equals 13 residues. From germline, CDR1 is MDHEN and CDR2 SYDVKM. This CDR3 is CASSLQPYQPQHF. The CDR3 bases are TGTGCCAGCAGTTTACAACCCTATCAGCCCCAGCATTTT.

The rearrangement uses TRBV30 and TRBJ1-4; unclear D gene. The CDR3 is 17 amino acids. The germline CDR1 and CDR2 sequences are GTSNPN and SVGIG (reference sequence). The V end lost 0 bases, the J end lost 7 bases, and 21 bases lay between the germline ends. The CDR3 coding sequence is TGTGCCTGGAGTGTAATATCCTCGACATCCCGAAGTGAAAAACTGTTTTTT. This codes for CAWSVISSTSRSEKLFF.

The V gene is TRBV6-2 or TRBV6-3, the J gene TRBJ2-7; D is ambiguous. The length of the CDR3 is 18 residues. The germline gives CDR1 MNHEY, CDR2 SVGEGT. Trimming took off 2 bases at V and 5 bases at J, with 25 bases between the two ends. The CDR3 DNA follows: TGTGCCAGCAGTTACGATGCTTTGAGTATGAAGACTCGTCACGAGCAGTACTTC. Translation gives CASSYDALSMKTRHEQYF.

The chain is built from TRBV3-1 (or the pseudogene TRBV3-2) and TRBJ1-3, with D possibly matching TRBD1 (5 bases). Trimming stripped 0 bases from V and 0 bases from J, with 15 bases between. The CDR3 contains 18 residues. Germline V gives CDR1 LGHDT, CDR2 YNNKEL (reference sequence). The CDR3 is CASSQELHAGGSGNTIYF. In DNA form, the CDR3 reads TGTGCCAGCAGCCAAGAACTCCACGCGGGGGGCTCTGGAAACACCATATATTTT.

This chain uses TRBV19 with TRBJ1-2; 8 nucleotides line up with TRBD1. The J segment lost 6 bases and the V segment lost 5 bases, leaving 5 bases of the junction unmatched. Germline CDR1 reads LNHDA; CDR2 reads SQIVND (reference sequence). The CDR3 sequence is 13 residues long. The CDR3 DNA reads as TGTGCCAGTAGTCCAAAGGGACAGGATGGCTACACCTTC. Translating gives CASSPKGQDGYTF.

The chain uses TRBV11-2 and TRBJ1-5, with TRBD1 identical over 9 bases. There are 14 residues in the CDR3. CDR1 and CDR2 from the germline V gene are SGHAT and FQNNGV. The trim removed 5 bases at V and 6 bases at J, leaving 5 bases unmatched. CDR3 coding DNA: TGTGCCAGCAGCCCCGACAGGGGGAGTCAGCCCCAGCATTTT. This codes for CASSPDRGSQPQHF.

The chain carries TRBV30 and TRBJ1-4; D possibly corresponds to TRBD1 (6 bases). The germline V and J ends were trimmed by 2 bases and 6 bases, with 13 bases remaining between them. Germline V CDR1 and CDR2: GTSNPN, SVGIG (reference sequence). The CDR3 extends over 14 amino acids. CDR3 coding DNA: TGTGCCTGGAGTTTCGGGGGCGAAGATGAAAAACTGTTTTTT. Its translation is CAWSFGGEDEKLFF.

The chain has TRBV5-1 and TRBJ2-5; D ambiguous. This CDR3 comprises 17 residues. V gave up 0 bases and J gave up 5 bases, with 20 bases separating them. Germline values: CDR1 SGHRS, CDR2 YFSETQ. CDR3 sequence reads: CASSLAIGGMSKETQYF. CDR3 in DNA: TGCGCCAGCAGCTTGGCCATTGGCGGCATGAGCAAGGAGACCCAGTACTTC.

In its sample, this clone was seen once. The chain recombines TRBV19 with TRBJ2-1; D remains ambiguous. The CDR3 covers 13 residues. The V and J ends lost 3 bases and 4 bases respectively, with 7 bases between them. In germline, CDR1 is LNHDA, CDR2 SQIVND (reference sequence). The CDR3 nucleotides read TGTGCCAGTAGTATTGGTCGGTACAATGAGCAGTTCTTC. Translating it yields CASSIGRYNEQFF.

The rearrangement joins TRBV9 to TRBJ2-1; D is perhaps TRBD2 (5 bases). Germline CDR1 SGDLS, CDR2 YYNGEE. V lost 0 bases, J lost 12 bases, and 22 bases lay in between. The CDR3 sequence is 16 residues long. For the CDR3, the DNA is TGTGCCAGCAGCGTAGGCTCTAGCCCCCATCAACATGTGCAGTTCTTC. As protein: CASSVGSSPHQHVQFF. Full variable domain (rest looked up from reference TRBV9 and TRBJ2-1): DSGVTQTPKHLITATGQRVTLRCSPRSGDLSVYWYQQSLDQGLQFLIQYYNGEERAKGNILERFSAQQFPDLHSELNLSSLELGDSALYFCASSVGSSPHQHVQFFGPGTRLTVL.

The J gene is TRBJ2-7, the V gene TRBV6-4, with 7 bases identical to TRBD2. Germline CDR1 and CDR2: MRHNA and SNTAGT. The CDR3 is made up of 14 amino acids. V lost 7 bases, J lost 0 bases, and 6 bases stayed unmatched. The chain's CDR3 is CASIIRTSSYEQYF. CDR3 nucleotides: TGTGCCAGCATAATTCGGACTAGCTCCTACGAGCAGTACTTC.

J is TRBJ1-5 and V is TRBV5-4; 7 nucleotides line up with TRBD1. Germline V gives CDR1 SGHNT, CDR2 YYREEE (reference sequence). Germline trimming cut 3 bases from V and 8 bases from J; bases unmatched to any gene: 5. The CDR3 totals 13 residues. The CDR3 nucleotides are TGTGCCAGCAGCTCTTGGGGGACAGAGCCCCAGCATTTT. Residues: CASSSWGTEPQHF.

This sequence joins TRBV7-9 and TRBJ2-3; D unresolved. V was trimmed by 1 base and J by 4 bases, leaving 9 bases between them. Germline V gene sequence: CDR1 SEHNR, CDR2 FQNEAQ (reference sequence). The CDR3 sequence is 14 residues long. The CDR3 DNA reads TGTGCCAGCAGCTTAGGATTAAGCTCAGATACGCAGTATTTT. This gives the protein CASSLGLSSDTQYF.

Only a few counts were recorded for this clone. This chain connects TRBV27 to TRBJ2-5; D call uncertain. Germline CDR1 is MNHEY and CDR2 is SMNVEV (reference sequence). V was shortened by 3 bases and J by 4 bases, with 3 bases between the two germline ends. This CDR3 has 11 amino acids. The CDR3 loop is CASSLGETQYF. For the CDR3, the DNA is TGTGCCAGCAGTTTGGGAGAGACCCAGTACTTC.

The J gene is TRBJ2-7, the V gene TRBV5-1, with 7 bases aligning to TRBD1. V shed 3 bases, J shed 7 bases, and the junction held 7 bases outside the gene matches. From germline, CDR1 is SGHRS and CDR2 YFSETQ. The CDR3 is 13 amino acids. This CDR3 reads CASSWDSRPEQYF. CDR3 DNA: TGCGCCAGCAGCTGGGACAGTCGACCAGAGCAGTACTTC.

This chain connects TRBV19 to TRBJ1-4; D possibly corresponds to TRBD1 (5 bases). In germline, CDR1 is LNHDA, CDR2 SQIVND (reference sequence). Trimming left V 4 bases short and J 0 bases short, with 9 bases between. The CDR3 totals 15 residues. In nucleotides, the CDR3 is TGTGCCAGTAGTACAGACAGAGCAACTAATGAAAAACTGTTTTTT. It specifies CASSTDRATNEKLFF.

The CDR3 loop reads CASSPSLGQGVAFF. CDR3 nucleotides: TGTGCCAGCAGCCCGTCTCTGGGACAGGGAGTAGCTTTCTTT. The chain joins TRBV9 to TRBJ1-1; the match to TRBD1 covers 9 bases. The germline V gene has CDR1 SGDLS and CDR2 YYNGEE. The CDR3 totals 14 residues. V dropped 4 bases and J dropped 10; count of bases not matched to a gene: 11. Full variable domain (missing parts from reference TRBV9 and TRBJ1-1): DSGVTQTPKHLITATGQRVTLRCSPRSGDLSVYWYQQSLDQGLQFLIQYYNGEERAKGNILERFSAQQFPDLHSELNLSSLELGDSALYFCASSPSLGQGVAFFGQGTRLTVV.